The 20 T cell receptor beta chains below were found in one sample sequenced in a study of T-cell memory formation after mild COVID-19. TCRdb reprocessed the 5' RACE reads with MiXCR, giving one entry per CDR3 protein. The sample lists fewer than 200,000 distinct CDR3 sequences; 13% were seen once. The sequencing sample was made of PBMCs or a T cell subset sorted from them (not recorded which). Receptor source: a man aged 18 to 29 who had mild COVID-19 (a few samples of this study predate the infection). Cell type and time point are not known.

This clonotype was observed a handful of times. J is TRBJ1-2 and V is TRBV2; a possible D gene is TRBD1 (5 bases). The CDR3 length is 15 residues. The germline gives CDR1 SNHLY, CDR2 FYNNEI. Trimming took off 6 bases at V and 1 base at J, with 15 bases between the two ends. In nucleotides, the CDR3 is TGTGCCAGCAGGGAGGGGCAGGATCATAACTATGGCTACACCTTC. Translation: CASREGQDHNYGYTF.

This clonotype was counted only a few times. The V call is TRBV10-3, the J call TRBJ1-2; D perhaps matches TRBD1 (5 bases). CDR3 size: 12 residues. Germline values: CDR1 ENHRY, CDR2 SYGVKD. The V end lost 2 bases, the J end lost 8 bases, and 9 bases lay between the germline ends. The CDR3 nucleotides read TGTGCCATCAGTGAGGGGGCGGGCGGCTACACCTTC. Translation gives CAISEGAGGYTF.

CDR3 DNA: TGTGCCAGCAGCCCCAGAGGGGCTGCGGATACGCAGTATTTT. Amino acid sequence: CASSPRGAADTQYF. This rearrangement joins TRBV7-6 to TRBJ2-3; D assignment may be TRBD1 or TRBD2 (5 bases each). V was trimmed by 5 bases and J by 6 bases, leaving 15 bases between them. The CDR3 is 14 residues long. CDR1 and CDR2 from the germline V gene are SGHVS and FNYEAQ.

By its share, this clonotype is medium-sized. This sequence joins TRBV7-2 and TRBJ1-1; 8 bases match TRBD1. The CDR3 spans 16 residues. Germline assignment: CDR1 SGHTA and CDR2 FQGNSA. V was clipped by 2 bases and J by 1 base; unmatched bases: 6. CDR3 amino acids: CASSLNPGTGNTEAFF. In DNA, the CDR3 is TGTGCCAGCAGCTTAAACCCCGGGACAGGGAACACTGAAGCTTTCTTT.

The chain joins TRBV30 to TRBJ2-3; the D gene is possibly TRBD2 (7 bases). The CDR3 loop spans 15 amino acids. CDR1 GTSNPN and CDR2 SVGIG come from the germline V gene (reference sequence). Trimming removed 1 base at V and 4 bases at J, with 15 bases between. The chain's CDR3 is CAWSEGGGRADTQYF. Here the CDR3 DNA reads TGTGCCTGGAGTGAAGGAGGGGGGAGGGCAGATACGCAGTATTTT.

This clonotype has just a few counts. The V and J genes are TRBV7-2 and TRBJ2-3, with 7 bases aligning to TRBD2. Germline V CDR1 and CDR2: SGHTA, FQGNSA. The CDR3 consists of 15 residues. The junction had 8 bases not matched to a gene; V was cut back by 5 bases and J by 3 bases. In DNA form, the CDR3 reads TGTGCCAGCAGCCGGCGGGGGAGGCTAACAGATACGCAGTATTTT. Translation: CASSRRGRLTDTQYF.

The rearrangement uses TRBV12-3 or TRBV12-4 and TRBJ2-7; D unclear. There are 13 residues in the CDR3. Deletions cut 6 bases from V and 2 bases from J, with 11 bases between. The CDR3: CASRVFGTYEQYF. For the CDR3, the DNA is TGTGCCAGCAGGGTATTTGGGACCTACGAGCAGTACTTC.

This clonotype occurred a few times. This rearrangement joins TRBV5-4 to TRBJ2-2; D is unclear. The germline CDR1 and CDR2 sequences are SGHNT and YYREEE (reference sequence). The V and J ends lost 3 bases and 5 bases respectively, with 8 bases between them. CDR3 size: 13 residues. The DNA for the CDR3 is TGTGCCAGCAGCTCGTTGGGTACCGGGGAGCTGTTTTTT. Residues: CASSSLGTGELFF.

The chain combines TRBV11-2 with TRBJ2-1; 14 nucleotides align to TRBD2. Germline loops: CDR1 SGHAT, CDR2 FQNNGV. The CDR3 has 17 amino acids. V trimming: 4 bases; J trimming: 3 bases; junction bases outside the gene matches: 5. In DNA, the CDR3 is TGTGCCAGCAGCTCTAGAGGGACTAGCGGGGGCTACAATGAGCAGTTCTTC. Protein sequence: CASSSRGTSGGYNEQFF.

This clonotype was observed a few times. This chain joins TRBV7-9 and TRBJ2-6; no firm D call. CDR3 length equals 14 residues. Per the germline V gene, CDR1 is SEHNR and CDR2 is FQNEAQ (reference sequence). With 5 bases removed from V and 1 base from J, the gap between germline ends came to 6 bases. In DNA, the CDR3 is TGTGCCAGCAGCGTGGGATCTGGGGCCAACGTCCTGACTTTC. Its translation: CASSVGSGANVLTF.

This clonotype has only a few counts. One end of the junction varies from germline; a read error may be responsible. This chain links TRBV13 with TRBJ2-1; TRBD2 is a possible D gene (5 bases). The CDR3 is 13 residues long. Germline-derived CDR1 and CDR2 are PRHDT and FYEKMQ (reference sequence). CDR3 DNA: TGTGCCAGCAGCTTACGGTCCACCGGGGTAGGAGACTTC. Translation gives CASSLRSTGVGDF.

The table lists this clonotype with a few counts. The chain recombines TRBV6-5 with TRBJ1-2, with D unresolved. Deletions cut 4 bases from V and 8 bases from J, with 8 bases between. The CDR3 length is 11 residues. Germline CDR1 reads MNHEY; CDR2 reads SVGAGI. The CDR3 here is CASSWPGGYTF. Here the CDR3 DNA reads TGTGCCAGCAGTTGGCCGGGGGGCTACACCTTC.

This clonotype showed up just a few times. J is TRBJ2-1 and V is TRBV6-1; 11 bases map to TRBD2. V was pared by 7 bases and J by 3 bases, with 5 bases of the junction left unmatched. The germline gives CDR1 MNHNS, CDR2 SASEGT. The CDR3 consists of 15 residues. In DNA form, the CDR3 reads TGTGCCAGCAACTCCGGGACTAGCGGCTACAATGAGCAGTTCTTC. Translation gives CASNSGTSGYNEQFF.

The genes are TRBV20-1 and TRBJ1-5; D may be TRBD1 (5 bases). Germline loops: CDR1 DFQATT, CDR2 SNEGSKA (reference sequence). The CDR3 loop spans 14 amino acids. Trimming took off 1 base at V and 3 bases at J, with 10 bases between the two ends. The chain's CDR3 is CSARAGWNNQPQHF. The CDR3 DNA follows: TGCAGTGCTAGAGCAGGGTGGAACAATCAGCCCCAGCATTTT.

This clonotype was seen a few times. This chain links TRBV28 with TRBJ1-5; D ambiguous. Per germline, CDR1 MDHEN and CDR2 SYDVKM. This CDR3 has 13 residues. Trimming stripped 6 bases from V and 0 bases from J, with 6 bases between. CDR3 loop: CASRSTSNQPQHF. The DNA of the CDR3 is TGTGCCAGCAGAAGCACTAGCAATCAGCCCCAGCATTTT.

This clonotype was found a few times. CDR3 amino acids: CASRETGLLHYEQYF. The CDR3 DNA reads as TGTGCCAGCAGAGAAACAGGCCTTCTTCACTACGAGCAGTACTTC. The chain employs TRBV2 and TRBJ2-7; D perhaps matches TRBD1 (5 bases). V was pared by 6 bases and J by 3 bases, with 18 bases between. CDR3 length: 15 amino acids. The V gene's germline CDR1 is SNHLY and CDR2 FYNNEI.

This clonotype was counted between two and nine times. The V gene is TRBV6-5, the J gene TRBJ1-2; perhaps TRBD1 as D (5 bases). V was cut by 6 bases and J by 4 bases, with 12 bases left in between. The CDR3 length is 13 residues. Germline-derived CDR1 and CDR2 are MNHEY and SVGAGI. The CDR3 DNA follows: TGTGCCAGCAGCGACCTAACAGGCTATGGCTACACCTTC. This encodes CASSDLTGYGYTF.

The V and J genes are TRBV7-8 and TRBJ1-5; 9 positions match TRBD1. The CDR3 consists of 17 residues. Germline CDR1 is SGHVS and CDR2 is FQNEAQ. V was pared by 4 bases and J by 7 bases, with 14 bases of the junction left unmatched. The DNA for the CDR3 is TGTGCCAGCAGCTCGGCTTGGACAGGGGCAACATACCAGCCCCAGCATTTT. This gives the protein CASSSAWTGATYQPQHF.

This clonotype showed up just a few times. The chain has TRBV7-2 and TRBJ2-5; TRBD2 agrees at 7 bases. The length of the CDR3 is 13 residues. V shed 1 base, J shed 7 bases, and the junction held 3 bases outside the gene matches. The germline gives CDR1 SGHTA, CDR2 FQGNSA. The CDR3 nucleotides read TGTGCCAGCAGCTTAGGTAGCGGGTGGACCCAGTACTTC. Encoded protein: CASSLGSGWTQYF.

In regard to this clonotype: One junction end does not reproduce the germline sequence, and a read error may be involved. V is TRBV7-7 and J is TRBJ2-3; possibly TRBD1 or TRBD2 for D (5 bases each). CDR1 and CDR2 from the germline V gene are SSHAT and FNYEAQ (reference sequence). This CDR3 has 14 residues. Here the CDR3 DNA reads TGTGCTAGCAGCCGTGGGACCAACACAGATACGCAGTATTTT. Translated, it gives CASSRGTNTDTQYF.